These T cell receptor beta chains were read from a single sample in a study of somatic mutations in cytotoxic T cells in rheumatoid arthritis. The protocol was immunoSEQ multiplex PCR, while the TCRdb copy is restricted to in-frame clones and leaves out a portion. The sample lists 7,500 to 10,000 clones, about 79% occurring once. What was sequenced was CD8+ T cells sorted from blood. These receptors were collected from an adult with rheumatoid arthritis. Each CDR3 is given with its conserved first and last residue. A D gene is named only where the DNA matches it firmly. Expanded clones get a size class; other rows say once, few or many, or leave the size out.

DNA: TGTGCCAGCAGTCCCCTGGGGGGGGACACCGGGGAGCTGTTTTTT
CDR3: CASSPLGGDTGELFF
J: TRBJ2-2
V: TRBV6-4
size: large
D: TRBD2

DNA: TGTGCCAGCAGCTTATACAGGAACACCGGGGAGCTGTTTTTT
CDR3: CASSLYRNTGELFF
J: TRBJ2-2
V: TRBV7-8
size: NA
D: NA

DNA: TGTGCCAGCAGTCAAGATAAGTGGACGGTACCACGAGACTATGGCTACACCTTC
CDR3: CASSQDKWTVPRDYGYTF
J: TRBJ1-2
V: TRBV28
size: NA
D: NA

DNA: TGCAGCGTTGAAGAAGAAACAGGGGAGGTCACCGGGGAGCTGTTTTTT
CDR3: CSVEEETGEVTGELFF
J: TRBJ2-2
V: TRBV29-1
size: NA
D: NA

DNA: TGTGCCAGCAGGACCGGGACAGGGGGTGTCGCTGAGCAGTTCTTC
CDR3: CASRTGTGGVAEQFF
J: TRBJ2-1
V: TRBV27
size: NA
D: TRBD1

DNA: TGTGCCAGCAGTGAACCCTCAGTACCCGGGACAGGGCCTTCTGATACTAGCGAGACCCAGTACTTC
CDR3: CASSEPSVPGTGPSDTSETQYF
J: TRBJ2-5
V: TRBV2
size: once
D: TRBD1

DNA: TGTGCCAGCGAAGTTGGAGCGGGAGTGGGCACAGATACGCAGTATTTT
CDR3: CASEVGAGVGTDTQYF
J: TRBJ2-3
V: TRBV7-3
size: NA
D: TRBD2

DNA: TGTGCCAGCAGGGGGGGACAGGGGGCCTCTGGCTACACCTTC
CDR3: CASRGGQGASGYTF
J: TRBJ1-2
V: TRBV6-6
size: NA
D: TRBD1

DNA: TGCGCCAGCAGCTTAGGGACAGGGGGTTACGAGCAGTACTTC
CDR3: CASSLGTGGYEQYF
J: TRBJ2-7
V: TRBV5-1
size: medium-sized
D: TRBD1

DNA: TGTGCCAGCAGCTTACGACAGGGCCTTCAACCTAACACCATATATTTT
CDR3: CASSLRQGLQPNTIYF
J: TRBJ1-3
V: TRBV7-8
size: NA
D: TRBD1

DNA: TGTGCCAGCAGTTCAACATTCAACAGGGTTTCCAATACGCAGTATTTT
CDR3: CASSSTFNRVSNTQYF
J: TRBJ2-3
V: TRBV6-5
size: NA
D: NA

DNA: TGTGCCAGCCGGTGGGGGGGTGAGCAGTTCTTC
CDR3: CASRWGGEQFF
J: TRBJ2-1
V: TRBV7-9
size: NA
D: TRBD2

DNA: TGTGCCACCAGCGAACAATCCACTGAAGCTTTCTTT
CDR3: CATSEQSTEAFF
J: TRBJ1-1
V: TRBV15
size: NA
D: NA

DNA: TGTGCCAGCAGCTTCGAGAACACAGATACGCAGTATTTT
CDR3: CASSFENTDTQYF
J: TRBJ2-3
V: TRBV7-6
size: NA
D: NA

DNA: TGTGCCAGCAGCCGTTTAGGGGGGGAGAATCAGCCCCAGCATTTT
CDR3: CASSRLGGENQPQHF
J: TRBJ1-5
V: TRBV7-6
size: NA
D: NA

DNA: TGTGCCAGCCGCACGGGACAGGGACATGGCTACACCTTC
CDR3: CASRTGQGHGYTF
J: TRBJ1-2
V: TRBV9
size: NA
D: TRBD1

DNA: TGTGCCAGCAGTTTAAACGAAGGCGAAGCCTACAATGAGCAGTTCTTC
CDR3: CASSLNEGEAYNEQFF
J: TRBJ2-1
V: TRBV28
size: few
D: NA

DNA: TGTGCCAGCAGCCCTTCTGACCAGCGGAGGGAGACCCAGTACTTC
CDR3: CASSPSDQRRETQYF
J: TRBJ2-5
V: TRBV7-8
size: NA
D: NA

DNA: TGTGCCAGCAGCCCCCGGGGAGTGATCAATGAGCAGTTCTTC
CDR3: CASSPRGVINEQFF
J: TRBJ2-1
V: TRBV6-4
size: NA
D: NA

DNA: TGTGCCATCAGGGAAGCGGGAGTTAGGTATTTT
CDR3: CAIREAGVRYF
J: TRBJ2-3
V: TRBV10-3
size: NA
D: TRBD2

DNA: TGTGCCAGCAGCCAGGGACTAGCGGGAGCGCCAGTCAATGAGCAGTTCTTC
CDR3: CASSQGLAGAPVNEQFF
J: TRBJ2-1
V: TRBV5-4
size: NA
D: TRBD2

DNA: TGTGCCAGCAGCTTAGTAACACCCCGGGGCCGCAATCAGCCCCAGCATTTT
CDR3: CASSLVTPRGRNQPQHF
J: TRBJ1-5
V: TRBV7-9
size: NA
D: NA

DNA: TGTGCCAGCAGGCTAGCGGGAGGTTCCTACGAGCAGTACTTC
CDR3: CASRLAGGSYEQYF
J: TRBJ2-7
V: TRBV27
size: NA
D: TRBD2

DNA: TGTGCCAGCAGCGTAGCGGCAGGGTACAATCAGCCCCAGCATTTT
CDR3: CASSVAAGYNQPQHF
J: TRBJ1-5
V: TRBV9
size: NA
D: NA

DNA: TGTGCCAGCCTACCGTCTAGCGGGGGGGCCCTGGAGACCCAGTACTTC
CDR3: CASLPSSGGALETQYF
J: TRBJ2-5
V: TRBV2
size: NA
D: TRBD2

DNA: TGTGCCAGCAGTGGTACCGGGACAAGGGAAAACATTCAGTACTTC
CDR3: CASSGTGTRENIQYF
J: TRBJ2-4
V: TRBV6-4
size: medium-sized
D: NA

DNA: TGTGCCAGCAGCGAAGAAAGGCCCGGCAGCATGAACACTGAAGCTTTCTTT
CDR3: CASSEERPGSMNTEAFF
J: TRBJ1-1
V: TRBV5-6
size: NA
D: NA

DNA: TGTGCCAGCAGCTTAAGTTTCGGGGCGAGGCTTGCTGGGGCCAACGTCCTGACTTTC
CDR3: CASSLSFGARLAGANVLTF
J: TRBJ2-6
V: TRBV5-4
size: few
D: NA

DNA: TGTGCCAGTAGTACTCCGACGGGCCAAGCTTTCTTT
CDR3: CASSTPTGQAFF
J: TRBJ1-1
V: TRBV19
size: once
D: NA

DNA: TGTGCCTGGAGTGTACTAGCGACTTCCTACAATGAGCAGTTCTTC
CDR3: CAWSVLATSYNEQFF
J: TRBJ2-1
V: TRBV30
size: NA
D: TRBD2

DNA: TGTGCCAGCAGCTTAGAAGTGGGGTACGAGCAGTACTTC
CDR3: CASSLEVGYEQYF
J: TRBJ2-7
V: TRBV7-8
size: NA
D: NA

DNA: TGTGCCAGCAGCGCGGAGAGCTCTGGAAACACCATATATTTT
CDR3: CASSAESSGNTIYF
J: TRBJ1-3
V: TRBV28
size: once
D: NA

DNA: TGTGCCAGCAGCTACACTACCACCGGGGAGCTGTTTTTT
CDR3: CASSYTTTGELFF
J: TRBJ2-2
V: TRBV7-3
size: NA
D: NA

DNA: TGTGCCAGTAGTATCTCAGGAGGTTTCCTCAATCAGCCCCAGCATTTT
CDR3: CASSISGGFLNQPQHF
J: TRBJ1-5
V: TRBV19
size: NA
D: NA

DNA: TGCGCCAGCAGCCTTCAACCAGGGGGCAGCGGCACTGAAGCTTTCTTT
CDR3: CASSLQPGGSGTEAFF
J: TRBJ1-1
V: TRBV4-1
size: once
D: TRBD1

DNA: TGCAGCGTCCGGGAATATGGCTACACCTTC
CDR3: CSVREYGYTF
J: TRBJ1-2
V: TRBV29-1
size: NA
D: NA

DNA: TGTGCCAGCAGCTATATGTCTAGCGGGGGGCTAGATACGCAGTATTTT
CDR3: CASSYMSSGGLDTQYF
J: TRBJ2-3
V: TRBV11-3
size: NA
D: TRBD2

DNA: TGTGCCAGTAGTCTCCGGTATCTTATTTTTTCGGGGGATAACTATGGCTACACCTTC
CDR3: CASSLRYLIFSGDNYGYTF
J: TRBJ1-2
V: TRBV19
size: few
D: NA

DNA: TGTGCCAGCAGTGAATACAGGGGAATTCACCCCCTCCACTTT
CDR3: CASSEYRGIHPLHF
J: TRBJ1-6
V: TRBV6-4
size: NA
D: TRBD1

DNA: TGTGCCATCAGTGAGGAGACAGGGAGCAATCAGCCCCAGCATTTT
CDR3: CAISEETGSNQPQHF
J: TRBJ1-5
V: TRBV10-3
size: NA
D: TRBD1

DNA: TGTGCCAGCAGCTTCACCGGGGAGCTGTTTTTT
CDR3: CASSFTGELFF
J: TRBJ2-2
V: TRBV28
size: NA
D: NA